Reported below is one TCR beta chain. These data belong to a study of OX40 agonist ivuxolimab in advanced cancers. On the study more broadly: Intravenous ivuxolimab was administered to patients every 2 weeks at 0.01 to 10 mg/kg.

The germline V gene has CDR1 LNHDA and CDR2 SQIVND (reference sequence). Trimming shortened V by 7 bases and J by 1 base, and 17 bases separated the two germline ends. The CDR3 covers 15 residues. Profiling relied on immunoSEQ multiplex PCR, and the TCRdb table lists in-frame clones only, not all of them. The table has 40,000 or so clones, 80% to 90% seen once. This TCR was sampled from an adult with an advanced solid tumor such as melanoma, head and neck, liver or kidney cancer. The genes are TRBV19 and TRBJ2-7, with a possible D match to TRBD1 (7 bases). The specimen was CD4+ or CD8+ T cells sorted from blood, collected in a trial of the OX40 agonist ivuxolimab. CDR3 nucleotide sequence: TGTGCCAGTACCGCCGACAGGGCGGGGTCCTACGAGCAGTACTTC. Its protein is CASTADRAGSYEQYF.